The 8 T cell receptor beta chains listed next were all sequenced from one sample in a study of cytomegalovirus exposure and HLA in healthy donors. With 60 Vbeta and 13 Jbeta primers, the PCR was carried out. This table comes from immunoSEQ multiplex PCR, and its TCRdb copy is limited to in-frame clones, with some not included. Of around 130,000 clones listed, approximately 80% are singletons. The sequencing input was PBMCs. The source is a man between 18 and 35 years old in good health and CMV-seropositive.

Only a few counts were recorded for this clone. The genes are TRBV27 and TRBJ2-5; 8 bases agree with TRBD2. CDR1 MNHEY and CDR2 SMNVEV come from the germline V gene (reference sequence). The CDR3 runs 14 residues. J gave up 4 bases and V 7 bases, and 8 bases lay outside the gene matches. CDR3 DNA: TGTGCCAGCAATCGGGGGGGGGTCTCAGAGACCCAGTACTTC. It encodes CASNRGGVSETQYF.

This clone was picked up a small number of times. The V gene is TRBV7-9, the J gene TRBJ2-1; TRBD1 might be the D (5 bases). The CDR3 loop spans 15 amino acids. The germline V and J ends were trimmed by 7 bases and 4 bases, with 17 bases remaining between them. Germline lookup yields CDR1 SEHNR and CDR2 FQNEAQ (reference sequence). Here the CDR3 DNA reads TGTGCCAGCATCCAGCAGGGTTTCTTGTACAATGAGCAGTTCTTC. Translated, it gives CASIQQGFLYNEQFF.

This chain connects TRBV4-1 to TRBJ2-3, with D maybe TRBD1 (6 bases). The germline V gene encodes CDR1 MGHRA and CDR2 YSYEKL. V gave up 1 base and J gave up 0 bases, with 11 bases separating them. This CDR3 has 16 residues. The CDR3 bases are TGCGCCAGCAGCCAAGTTCGGCAGGGGAGCACAGATACGCAGTATTTT. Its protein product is CASSQVRQGSTDTQYF.

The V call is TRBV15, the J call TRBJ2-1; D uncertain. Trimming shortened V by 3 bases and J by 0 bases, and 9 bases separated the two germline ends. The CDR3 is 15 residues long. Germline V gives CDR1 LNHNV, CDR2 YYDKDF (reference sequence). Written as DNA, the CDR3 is TGTGCCACCAGCAGTATTGAGAGCTCCTACAATGAGCAGTTCTTC. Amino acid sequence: CATSSIESSYNEQFF.

CDR3 region: CASSNPPTGKRSEQYF. The CDR3 DNA reads as TGTGCCAGCTCAAATCCTCCGACAGGGAAAAGAAGCGAGCAGTACTTC. The chain has TRBV18 and TRBJ2-7; 7 nucleotides agree with TRBD1. Per germline, CDR1 KGHSH and CDR2 LQKENI. With V trimmed by 5 bases and J by 6 bases, 16 bases remained unmatched. CDR3 length: 16 amino acids.

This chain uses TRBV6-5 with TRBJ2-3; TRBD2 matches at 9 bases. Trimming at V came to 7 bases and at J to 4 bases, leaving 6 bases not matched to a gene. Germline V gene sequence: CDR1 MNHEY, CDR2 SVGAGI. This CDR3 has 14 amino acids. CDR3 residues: CASKRGAHSDTQYF. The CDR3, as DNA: TGTGCCAGCAAGCGGGGGGCGCATTCAGATACGCAGTATTTT.

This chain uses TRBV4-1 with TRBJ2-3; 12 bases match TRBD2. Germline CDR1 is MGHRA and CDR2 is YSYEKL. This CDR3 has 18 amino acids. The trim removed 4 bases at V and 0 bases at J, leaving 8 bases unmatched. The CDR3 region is CASSLRLAGASSTDTQYF. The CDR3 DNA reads TGCGCCAGCAGCCTCAGACTAGCGGGGGCTTCTAGCACAGATACGCAGTATTTT.

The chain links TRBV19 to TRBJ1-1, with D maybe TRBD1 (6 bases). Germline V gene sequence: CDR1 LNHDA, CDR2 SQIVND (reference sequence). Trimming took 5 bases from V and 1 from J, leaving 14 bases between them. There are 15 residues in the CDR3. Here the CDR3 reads CASSAFRGWNTEAFF. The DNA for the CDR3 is TGTGCCAGTAGTGCCTTCAGGGGATGGAACACTGAAGCTTTCTTT.